The rows below give T cell receptor beta chains drawn from one sample of a study of blood T cell repertoires in COVID-19. The protocol was immunoSEQ multiplex PCR, while the TCRdb copy is restricted to in-frame clones and leaves out a portion. The sample has 170,000 or so clones, approximately 80% seen once. The sequenced sample was peripheral blood. Source of these receptors: a woman aged 55 to 70 with acute or convalescent COVID-19. CDR3s include the opening cysteine and the closing phenylalanine or tryptophan. Fields, in order: J gene, clone size, D gene, V gene, CDR3 length, CDR3 DNA, CDR3 protein. D genes are given only for firm matches. Some rows have no size entry. The others give once, few or many, or a class for an expanded clone.

TRBJ2-7	few	TRBD2	TRBV28	14	TGTGCCAGCAGTTTAGCGGGGGGGCCCTACGAGCAGTACTTC	CASSLAGGPYEQYF
TRBJ2-2	NA	NA	TRBV18	15	TGTGCCAGCTCAAGGGACAACGCGAACACCGGGGAGCTGTTTTTT	CASSRDNANTGELFF
TRBJ1-1	once	NA	TRBV7-2	17	TGTGCCAGCAGCTTAGATAGGTTGCAGGGTTCGAACACTGAAGCTTTCTTT	CASSLDRLQGSNTEAFF
TRBJ1-1	NA	NA	TRBV4-2	13	TGTGCCAGCAGCCCTCGGGTCGCGATCGAAGCTTTCTTT	CASSPRVAIEAFF
TRBJ1-4	NA	NA	TRBV5-6	14	TGTGCCAGCAGCTTTTTTTCGGTGCAGGGTGCGCTGTTTTTT	CASSFFSVQGALFF
TRBJ1-2	NA	NA	TRBV7-6	14	TGTGCCAGCAGCTTAGTCCGGAGTGAGTATGGCTACACCTTC	CASSLVRSEYGYTF
TRBJ1-5	few	TRBD1	TRBV7-2	14	TGTGCCAGCAGCTCGCTGACAGGGATTCAGCCCCAGCATTTT	CASSSLTGIQPQHF
TRBJ1-6	NA	NA	TRBV27	15	TGTGCCAGCAGGATAGAAAGCTCCTATAATTCACCCCTCCACTTT	CASRIESSYNSPLHF
TRBJ1-4	NA	TRBD1	TRBV5-8	17	TGTGCCAGCAGCATAGGGACAGGGGGCGCCTTTAATGAAAAACTGTTTTTT	CASSIGTGGAFNEKLFF
TRBJ2-4	NA	TRBD1	TRBV3-1/TRBV3-2	14	TGTGCCAGCAGCCGTACAGGGGGCAAGGACATTCAGTACTTC	CASSRTGGKDIQYF
TRBJ1-1	NA	TRBD1	TRBV13	16	TGTGCCAGCAGCTGGCGACAGGGCAGCCGGAACACTGAAGCTTTCTTT	CASSWRQGSRNTEAFF
TRBJ2-1	NA	TRBD2	TRBV7-2	15	TGTGCCAGCAGCTTAGCTAGCGGGGGGGCCAGTGAGCAGTTCTTC	CASSLASGGASEQFF
TRBJ1-1	NA	TRBD1	TRBV10-3	14	TGTGCCATCATGCGACAGGGGAGGAACACTGAAGCTTTCTTT	CAIMRQGRNTEAFF
TRBJ2-3	NA	TRBD2	TRBV6-6	16	TGTGCCAGCAGTGTTCCGAGCGGGGGGAACACAGATACGCAGTATTTT	CASSVPSGGNTDTQYF
TRBJ2-3	NA	TRBD1	TRBV27	17	TGTGCCAGCAGTCTACGACAGGGGAGGACTGGGTCAGATACGCAGTATTTT	CASSLRQGRTGSDTQYF
TRBJ1-1	NA	NA	TRBV4-1	13	TGCGCCAGCCGAGGGGGTTCGAACACTGAAGCTTTCTTT	CASRGGSNTEAFF
TRBJ2-1	NA	NA	TRBV14	14	TGTGCCAGCAGCCTTCGGGGGAGCCGCAATGAGCAGTTCTTC	CASSLRGSRNEQFF
TRBJ2-1	NA	NA	TRBV5-6	17	TGTGCCAGCAGCGTCTTAGCGGCCGATAGCTCCTACAATGAGCAGTTCTTC	CASSVLAADSSYNEQFF
TRBJ1-5	once	NA	TRBV28	12	TGTGCCAGCAGTGCGGGGAGTCAGCCCCAGCATTTT	CASSAGSQPQHF
TRBJ2-2	NA	NA	TRBV21-1	17	TGTGCCAGCAGCAAAGAAGGGACAGTCCGCGGCACCGGGGAGCTGTTTTTT	CASSKEGTVRGTGELFF
TRBJ2-5	NA	NA	TRBV27	13	TGTGCCAGCAGTCCGAGGGTCCAAGAGACCCAGTACTTC	CASSPRVQETQYF
TRBJ1-3	NA	TRBD1	TRBV19	17	TGTGCCAGTAGTAAAGGACAGGGGTGGGATGCTGGAAACACCATATATTTT	CASSKGQGWDAGNTIYF
TRBJ2-5	NA	TRBD2	TRBV2	14	TGTGCCAGCAGGGTTGCGGGGGGCAGAGAGACCCAGTACTTC	CASRVAGGRETQYF
TRBJ2-1	once	TRBD2	TRBV4-2	15	TGTGCCAGCAGCCCCCGGGGGGTAGGAGGCAATGAGCAGTTCTTC	CASSPRGVGGNEQFF
TRBJ2-1	NA	NA	TRBV4-3	16	TGCGCCAGCAGCCGGAACACAGGGAGCCTTTACAATGAGCAGTTCTTC	CASSRNTGSLYNEQFF
TRBJ2-4	NA	TRBD2	TRBV7-9	16	TGTGCCAGCAGCTTAATAGCGGGGGGCTTAAAAAACATTCAGTACTTC	CASSLIAGGLKNIQYF
TRBJ2-1	NA	TRBD1	TRBV5-5	19	TGTGCCAGCAGTGTAACCGGGACAGGCCTCAATCCTACCTACAATGAGCAGTTCTTC	CASSVTGTGLNPTYNEQFF
TRBJ1-5	NA	NA	TRBV6-1	15	TGTGCCAGCAGTGAATACGGGGGTAGCAATCAGCCCCAGCATTTT	CASSEYGGSNQPQHF
TRBJ2-1	NA	NA	TRBV7-3	14	TGTGCCAGCAGCTTAACGCCGGTAGCCGCTGAGCAGTTCTTC	CASSLTPVAAEQFF
TRBJ2-5	NA	NA	TRBV9	15	TGTGCCAGCAGCGTAGCTATACAGGCCCAAGAGACCCAGTACTTC	CASSVAIQAQETQYF
TRBJ1-2	NA	NA	TRBV19	14	TGTGCCAGTAGCCGCACGACAGACAACTATGGCTACACCTTC	CASSRTTDNYGYTF
TRBJ1-4	NA	NA	TRBV18	14	TGTGCCAGCTCACCAGCCCTCGGAGGAGAAAAACTGTTTTTT	CASSPALGGEKLFF
TRBJ2-3	NA	TRBD2	TRBV7-2	17	TGTGCCAGCAGCTTAGGACTAGCGGGGGGCATCACAGATACGCAGTATTTT	CASSLGLAGGITDTQYF
TRBJ2-7	few	TRBD2	TRBV6-5	13	TGTGCCAGCAGGAGCGGGGGGGCCAACGAGCAGTACTTC	CASRSGGANEQYF
TRBJ2-3	once	NA	TRBV6-6	13	TGTGCCAGCAGTTCACCAGGGGCAGATACGCAGTATTTT	CASSSPGADTQYF
TRBJ1-5	NA	NA	TRBV16	15	TGTGCCAGCAGCCAATCGGGGCAGGGTGATCAGCCCCAGCATTTT	CASSQSGQGDQPQHF
TRBJ2-3	NA	NA	TRBV6-5	14	TGTGCCAGCAGTCGAGCACTAGTTAGAGATACGCAGTATTTT	CASSRALVRDTQYF
TRBJ1-2	few	NA	TRBV5-1	13	TGCGCCAGCAGCGCCGACATTAACTATGGCTACACCTTC	CASSADINYGYTF
TRBJ1-5	NA	NA	TRBV29-1	13	TGCAGCGTTGGAACAGGGCAGGGTCAGCCCCAGCATTTT	CSVGTGQGQPQHF
TRBJ1-1	NA	NA	TRBV6-1	15	TGTGCCAGCAGTGAGAGGTTACAGGGTCGAACTGAAGCTTTCTTT	CASSERLQGRTEAFF
TRBJ2-1	NA	TRBD2	TRBV6-5	15	TGTGCCAGCAGTTACTCTGGCGGGGGGGCCTATGAGCAGTTCTTC	CASSYSGGGAYEQFF
TRBJ1-2	NA	NA	TRBV19	15	TGTGCCAGTAGTACGGACAGTCAATTCCTCGGTGGCTACACCTTC	CASSTDSQFLGGYTF
TRBJ1-3	once	NA	TRBV3-1/TRBV3-2	15	TGTGCCAGCAGCCAGAGCAGGGTGGAACTGAGGACCATATATTTT	CASSQSRVELRTIYF
TRBJ1-2	NA	NA	TRBV28	15	TGTGCCAGCACCCAATCTGCCATAGCTAACTATGGCTACACCTTC	CASTQSAIANYGYTF
TRBJ2-2	NA	NA	TRBV5-1	15	TGCGCCAGCAGCCCGGTAGGGGGGAACACCGGGGAGCTGTTTTTT	CASSPVGGNTGELFF
TRBJ2-1	NA	TRBD2	TRBV7-3	12	TGTGCCAGCAGCTCCCGGGGGGGTGAGCAGTTCTTC	CASSSRGGEQFF